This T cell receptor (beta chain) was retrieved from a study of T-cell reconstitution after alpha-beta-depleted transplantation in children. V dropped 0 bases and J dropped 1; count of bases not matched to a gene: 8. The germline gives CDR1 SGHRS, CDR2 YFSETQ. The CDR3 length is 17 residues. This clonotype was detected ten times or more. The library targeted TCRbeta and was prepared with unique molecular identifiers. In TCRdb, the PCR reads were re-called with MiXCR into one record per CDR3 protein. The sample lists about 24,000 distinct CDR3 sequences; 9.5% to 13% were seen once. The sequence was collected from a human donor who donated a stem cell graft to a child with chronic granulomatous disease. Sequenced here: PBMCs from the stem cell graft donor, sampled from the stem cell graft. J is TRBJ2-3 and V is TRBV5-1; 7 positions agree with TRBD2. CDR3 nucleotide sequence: TGCGCCAGCAGCTTGGCCGGGCTAGCGGTCCGCACAGATACGCAGTATTTT. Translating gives CASSLAGLAVRTDTQYF.